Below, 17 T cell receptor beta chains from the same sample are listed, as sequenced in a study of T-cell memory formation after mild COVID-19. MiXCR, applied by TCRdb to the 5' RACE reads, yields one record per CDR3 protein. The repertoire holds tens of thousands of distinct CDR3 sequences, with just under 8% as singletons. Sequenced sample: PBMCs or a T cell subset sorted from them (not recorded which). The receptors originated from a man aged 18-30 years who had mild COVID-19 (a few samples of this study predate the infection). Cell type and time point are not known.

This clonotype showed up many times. The CDR3 loop is CASSLERQSDTQYF. The CDR3 bases are TGTGCCAGCAGCTTAGAACGGCAGTCAGATACGCAGTATTTT. The chain is built from TRBV11-2 and TRBJ2-3; D is ambiguous. The CDR3 loop spans 14 amino acids. V was shortened by 0 bases and J by 4 bases, with 8 bases between the two germline ends. The germline gives CDR1 SGHAT, CDR2 FQNNGV. The full variable domain, with the rest looked up from reference TRBV11-2 and TRBJ2-3, is EAGVAQSPRYKIIEKRQSVAFWCNPISGHATLYWYQQILGQGPKLLIQFQNNGVVDDSQLPKDRFSAERLKGVDSTLKIQPAKLEDSAVYLCASSLERQSDTQYFGPGTRLTVL.

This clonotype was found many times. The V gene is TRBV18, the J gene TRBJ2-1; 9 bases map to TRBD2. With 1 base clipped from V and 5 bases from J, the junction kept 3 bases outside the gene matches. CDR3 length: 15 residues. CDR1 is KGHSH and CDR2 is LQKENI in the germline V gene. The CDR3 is CASSPQRGDDNEQFF. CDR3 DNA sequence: TGTGCCAGCTCACCACAGCGGGGGGATGACAATGAGCAGTTCTTC.

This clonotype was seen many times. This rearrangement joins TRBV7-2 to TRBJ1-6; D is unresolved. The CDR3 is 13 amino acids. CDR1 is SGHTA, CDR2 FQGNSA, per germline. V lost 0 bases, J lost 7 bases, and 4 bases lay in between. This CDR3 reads CASSLAQNSPLHF. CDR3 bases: TGTGCCAGCAGCTTAGCGCAGAATTCACCCCTCCACTTT.

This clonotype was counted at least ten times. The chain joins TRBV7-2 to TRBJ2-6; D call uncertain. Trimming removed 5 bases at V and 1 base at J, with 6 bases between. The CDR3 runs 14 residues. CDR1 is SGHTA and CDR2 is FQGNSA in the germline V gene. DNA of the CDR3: TGTGCCAGCAGCGAACTATCTGGGGCCAACGTCCTGACTTTC. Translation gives CASSELSGANVLTF.

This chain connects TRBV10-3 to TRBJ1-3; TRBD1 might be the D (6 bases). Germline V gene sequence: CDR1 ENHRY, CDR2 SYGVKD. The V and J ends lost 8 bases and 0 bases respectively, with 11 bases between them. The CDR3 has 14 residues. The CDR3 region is CAIGPTGSGNTIYF. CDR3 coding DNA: TGTGCCATCGGACCGACAGGCTCTGGAAACACCATATATTTT.

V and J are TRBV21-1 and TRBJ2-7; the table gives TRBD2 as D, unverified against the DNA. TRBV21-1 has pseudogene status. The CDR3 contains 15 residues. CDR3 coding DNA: TGTGCCAGCAGCAAACTCGCGGGGGAAACCTACGAGCAGTACTTC. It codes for CASSKLAGETYEQYF.

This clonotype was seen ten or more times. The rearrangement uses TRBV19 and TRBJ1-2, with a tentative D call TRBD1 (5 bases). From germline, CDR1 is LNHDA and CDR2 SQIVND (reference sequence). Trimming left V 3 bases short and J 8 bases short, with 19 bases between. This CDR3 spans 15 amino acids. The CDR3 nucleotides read TGTGCCAGTAGTATGGCGGACATGCTCGAGAAGGGCTACACCTTC. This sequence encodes CASSMADMLEKGYTF.

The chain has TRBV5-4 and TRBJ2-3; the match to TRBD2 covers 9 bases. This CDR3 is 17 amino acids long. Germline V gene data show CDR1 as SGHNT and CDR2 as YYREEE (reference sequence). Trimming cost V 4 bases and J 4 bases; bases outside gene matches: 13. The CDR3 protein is CASSAPPSGVGADTQYF. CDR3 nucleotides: TGTGCCAGCAGCGCCCCCCCTAGCGGGGTCGGGGCAGATACGCAGTATTTT. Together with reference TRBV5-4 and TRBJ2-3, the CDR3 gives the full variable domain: ETGVTQSPTHLIKTRGQQVTLRCSSQSGHNTVSWYQQALGQGPQFIFQYYREEENGRGNFPPRFSGLQFPNYSSELNVNALELDDSALYLCASSAPPSGVGADTQYFGPGTRLTVL.

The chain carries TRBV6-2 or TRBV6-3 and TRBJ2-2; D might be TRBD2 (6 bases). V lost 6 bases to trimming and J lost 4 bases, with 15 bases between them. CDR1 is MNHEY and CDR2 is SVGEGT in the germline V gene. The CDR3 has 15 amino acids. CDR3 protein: CASREGREATGELFF. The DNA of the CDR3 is TGTGCCAGCAGAGAGGGTAGGGAGGCCACCGGGGAGCTGTTTTTT.

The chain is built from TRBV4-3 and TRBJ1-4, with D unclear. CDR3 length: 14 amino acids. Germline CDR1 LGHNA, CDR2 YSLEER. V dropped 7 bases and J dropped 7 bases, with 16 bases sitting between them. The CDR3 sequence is CASKLGREAEKLFF. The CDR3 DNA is TGCGCCAGCAAACTAGGCCGGGAGGCTGAAAAACTGTTTTTT.

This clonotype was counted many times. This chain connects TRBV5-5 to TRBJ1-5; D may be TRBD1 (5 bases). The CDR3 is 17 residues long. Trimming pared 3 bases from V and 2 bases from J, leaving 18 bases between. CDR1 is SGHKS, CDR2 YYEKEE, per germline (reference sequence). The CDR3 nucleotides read TGTGCCAGCAGCTCCGGCCTGGCCAGGGAAGGCAATCAGCCCCAGCATTTT. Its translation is CASSSGLAREGNQPQHF.

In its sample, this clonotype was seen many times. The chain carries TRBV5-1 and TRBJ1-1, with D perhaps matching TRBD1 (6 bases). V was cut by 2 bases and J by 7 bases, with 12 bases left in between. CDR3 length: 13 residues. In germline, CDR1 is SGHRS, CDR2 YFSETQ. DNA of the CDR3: TGCGCCAGCAGCTTTGGGGGCCCCAATGAAGCTTTCTTT. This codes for CASSFGGPNEAFF.

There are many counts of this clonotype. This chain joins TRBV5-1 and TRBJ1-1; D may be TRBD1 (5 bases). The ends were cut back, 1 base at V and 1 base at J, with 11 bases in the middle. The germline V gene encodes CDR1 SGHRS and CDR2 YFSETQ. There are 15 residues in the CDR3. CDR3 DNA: TGCGCCAGCAGCTTGCAGAGTCAGGGGAACACTGAAGCTTTCTTT. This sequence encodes CASSLQSQGNTEAFF.

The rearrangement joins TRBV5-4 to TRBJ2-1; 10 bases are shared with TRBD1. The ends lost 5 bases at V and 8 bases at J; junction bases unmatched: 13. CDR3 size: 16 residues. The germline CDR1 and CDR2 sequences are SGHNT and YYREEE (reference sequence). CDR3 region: CASSSLSGTGVDEQFF. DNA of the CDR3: TGTGCCAGCAGTTCCCTATCCGGGACAGGGGTGGATGAGCAGTTCTTC.

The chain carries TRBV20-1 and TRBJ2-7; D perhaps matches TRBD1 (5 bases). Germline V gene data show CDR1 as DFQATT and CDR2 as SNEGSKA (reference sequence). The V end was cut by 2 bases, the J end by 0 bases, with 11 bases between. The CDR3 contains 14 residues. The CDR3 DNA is TGCAGTGCTAGAAACAGGTCGTACTCCTACGAGCAGTACTTC. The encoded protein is CSARNRSYSYEQYF.

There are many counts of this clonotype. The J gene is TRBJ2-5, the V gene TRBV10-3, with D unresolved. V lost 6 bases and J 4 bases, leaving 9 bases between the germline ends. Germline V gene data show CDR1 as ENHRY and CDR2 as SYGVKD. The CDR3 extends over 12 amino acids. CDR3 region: CAISPTGETQYF. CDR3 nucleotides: TGTGCCATCAGCCCAACGGGAGAGACCCAGTACTTC.

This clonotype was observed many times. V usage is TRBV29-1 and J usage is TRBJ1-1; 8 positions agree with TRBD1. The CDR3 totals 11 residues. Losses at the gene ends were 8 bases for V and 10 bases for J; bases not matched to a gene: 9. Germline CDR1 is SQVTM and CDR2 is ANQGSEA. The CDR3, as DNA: TGCAGCCCAGACAGGGGTGGGGGAGCTTTCTTT. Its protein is CSPDRGGGAFF.